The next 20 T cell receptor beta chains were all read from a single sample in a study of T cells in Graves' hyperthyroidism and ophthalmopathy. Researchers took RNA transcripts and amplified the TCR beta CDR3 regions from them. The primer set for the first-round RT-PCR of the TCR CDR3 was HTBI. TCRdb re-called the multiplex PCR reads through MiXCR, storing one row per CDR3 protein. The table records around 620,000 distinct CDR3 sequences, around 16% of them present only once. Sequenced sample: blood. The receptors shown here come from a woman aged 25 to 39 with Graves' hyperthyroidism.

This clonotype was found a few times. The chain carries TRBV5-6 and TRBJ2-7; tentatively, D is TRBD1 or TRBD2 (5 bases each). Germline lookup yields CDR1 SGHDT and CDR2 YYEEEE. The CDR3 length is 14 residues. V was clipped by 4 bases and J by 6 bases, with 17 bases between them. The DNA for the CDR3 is TGTGCCAGCAGCGCCGGGACCCACATCGCCGAGCAGTACTTC. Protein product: CASSAGTHIAEQYF.

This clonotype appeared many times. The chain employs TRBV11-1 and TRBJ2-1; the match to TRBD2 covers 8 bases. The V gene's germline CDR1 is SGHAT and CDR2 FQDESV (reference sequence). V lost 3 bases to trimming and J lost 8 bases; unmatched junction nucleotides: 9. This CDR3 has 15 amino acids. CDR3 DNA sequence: TGTGCCAGCAGCTTGATGGCGGGAGGTGTCGATGAGCAGTTCTTC. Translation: CASSLMAGGVDEQFF.

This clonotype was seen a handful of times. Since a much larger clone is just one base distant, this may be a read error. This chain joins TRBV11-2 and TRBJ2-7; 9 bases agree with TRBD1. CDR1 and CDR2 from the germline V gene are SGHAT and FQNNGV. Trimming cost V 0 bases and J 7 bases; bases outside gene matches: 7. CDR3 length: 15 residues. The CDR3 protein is CASSLDGTGGDEQYF. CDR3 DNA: TGTGCCAGCAGCTTAGATGGTACAGGGGGCGATGAGCAGTACTTC.

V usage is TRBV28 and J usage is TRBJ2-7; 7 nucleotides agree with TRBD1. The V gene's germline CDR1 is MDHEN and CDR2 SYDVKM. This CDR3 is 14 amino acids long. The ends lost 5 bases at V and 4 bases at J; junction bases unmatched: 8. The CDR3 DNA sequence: TGTGCCAGCAGTGACCAGGGGGAAGTGTACGAGCAGTACTTC. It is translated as CASSDQGEVYEQYF. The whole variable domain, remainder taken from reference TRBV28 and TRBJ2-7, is DVKVTQSSRYLVKRTGEKVFLECVQDMDHENMFWYRQDPGLGLRLIYFSYDVKMKEKGDIPEGYSVSREKKERFSLILESASTNQTSMYLCASSDQGEVYEQYFGPGTRLTVT.

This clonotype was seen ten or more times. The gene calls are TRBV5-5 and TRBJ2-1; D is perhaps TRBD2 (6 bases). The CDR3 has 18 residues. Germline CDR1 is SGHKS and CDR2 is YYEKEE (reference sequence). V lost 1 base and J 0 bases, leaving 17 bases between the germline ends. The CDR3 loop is CASSLPALAASSYNEQFF. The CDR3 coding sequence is TGTGCCAGCAGCTTGCCCGCCTTAGCGGCGAGCTCCTACAATGAGCAGTTCTTC.

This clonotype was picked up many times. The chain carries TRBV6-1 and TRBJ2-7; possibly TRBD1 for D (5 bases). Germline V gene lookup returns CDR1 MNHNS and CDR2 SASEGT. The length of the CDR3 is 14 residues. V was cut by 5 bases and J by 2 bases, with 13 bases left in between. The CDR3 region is CASSPRQRTYEQYF. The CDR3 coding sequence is TGTGCCAGCAGTCCCCGACAGAGAACCTACGAGCAGTACTTC.

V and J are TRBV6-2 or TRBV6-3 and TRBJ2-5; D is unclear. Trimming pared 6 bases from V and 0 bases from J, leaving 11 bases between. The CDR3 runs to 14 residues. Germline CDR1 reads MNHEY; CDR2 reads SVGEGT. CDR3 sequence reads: CASSVGRNQETQYF. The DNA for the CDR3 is TGTGCCAGCAGCGTAGGACGTAACCAAGAGACCCAGTACTTC.

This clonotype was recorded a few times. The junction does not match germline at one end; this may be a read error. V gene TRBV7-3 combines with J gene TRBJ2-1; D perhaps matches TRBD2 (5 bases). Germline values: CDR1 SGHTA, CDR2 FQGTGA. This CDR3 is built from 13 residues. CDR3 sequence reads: CAGSSDYYTEQFF. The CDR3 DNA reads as TGTGCCGGCAGCTCAGACTACTACACTGAGCAGTTCTTC.

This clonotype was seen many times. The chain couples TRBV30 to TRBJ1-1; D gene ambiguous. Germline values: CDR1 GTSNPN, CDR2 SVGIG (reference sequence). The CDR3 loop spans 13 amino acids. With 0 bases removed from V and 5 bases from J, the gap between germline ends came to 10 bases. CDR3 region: CAWSVGVRTEAFF. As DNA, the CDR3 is TGTGCCTGGAGTGTCGGGGTAAGGACTGAAGCTTTCTTT.

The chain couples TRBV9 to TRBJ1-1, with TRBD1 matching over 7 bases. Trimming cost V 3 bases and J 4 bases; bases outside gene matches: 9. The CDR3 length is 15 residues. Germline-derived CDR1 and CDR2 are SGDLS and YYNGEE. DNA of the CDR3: TGTGCCAGCAGCGATGCCGGCTCAGGGGGCACTGAAGCTTTCTTT. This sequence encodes CASSDAGSGGTEAFF.

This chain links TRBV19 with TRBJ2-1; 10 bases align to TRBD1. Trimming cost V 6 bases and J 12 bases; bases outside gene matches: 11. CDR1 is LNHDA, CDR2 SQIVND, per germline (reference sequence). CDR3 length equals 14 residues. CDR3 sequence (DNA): TGTGCCAGTAGCGGGACAGGGGCGACGGGTGGGCAGTTCTTC. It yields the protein CASSGTGATGGQFF.

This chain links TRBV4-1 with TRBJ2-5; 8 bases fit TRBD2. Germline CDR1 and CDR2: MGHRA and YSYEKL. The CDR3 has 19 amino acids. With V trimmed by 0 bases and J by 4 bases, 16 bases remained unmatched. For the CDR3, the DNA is TGCGCCAGCAGCCAAGAAAACGCAGGACTAGCCGGGTTTATAGAGACCCAGTACTTC. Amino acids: CASSQENAGLAGFIETQYF.

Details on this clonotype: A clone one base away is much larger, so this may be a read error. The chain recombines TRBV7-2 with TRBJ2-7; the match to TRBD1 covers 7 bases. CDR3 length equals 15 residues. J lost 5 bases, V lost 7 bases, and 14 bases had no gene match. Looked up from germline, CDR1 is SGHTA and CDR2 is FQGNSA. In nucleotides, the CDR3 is TGTGCCAGCACCTTCGACAGGGAAGTTTTTGACGAGCAGTACTTC. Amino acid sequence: CASTFDREVFDEQYF.

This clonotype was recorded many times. CDR3 in DNA: TGTGCCAGCTGGATGGGGGGGGGCACTGAAGCTTTCTTT. It encodes CASWMGGGTEAFF. J is TRBJ1-1 and V is TRBV12-3 or TRBV12-4; tentatively, D is TRBD1 (5 bases). The V gene lost 8 bases and the J gene lost 4 bases, with 14 bases spanning the gap. This CDR3 has 13 amino acids.

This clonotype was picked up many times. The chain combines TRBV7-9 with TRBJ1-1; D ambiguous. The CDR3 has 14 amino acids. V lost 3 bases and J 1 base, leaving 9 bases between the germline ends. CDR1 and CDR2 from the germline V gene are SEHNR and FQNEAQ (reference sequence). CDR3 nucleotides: TGTGCCAGCAGCTTTGGGCAGGCGAACACTGAAGCTTTCTTT. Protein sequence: CASSFGQANTEAFF.

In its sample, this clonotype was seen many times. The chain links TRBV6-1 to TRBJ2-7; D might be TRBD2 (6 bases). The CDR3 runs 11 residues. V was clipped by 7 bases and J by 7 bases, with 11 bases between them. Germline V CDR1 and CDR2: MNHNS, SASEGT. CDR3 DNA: TGTGCCAGCACGGGGGTGGGGGAGCAGTACTTC. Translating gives CASTGVGEQYF.

The CDR3 region is CSARDVPSGTDTQYF. CDR3 nucleotide sequence: TGCAGTGCTAGAGATGTTCCTAGCGGTACAGATACGCAGTATTTT. V gene TRBV20-1 combines with J gene TRBJ2-3, with TRBD2 matching 7 bases. Germline V CDR1 and CDR2: DFQATT, SNEGSKA (reference sequence). This CDR3 is 15 amino acids long. V was pared by 0 bases and J by 3 bases, with 6 bases of the junction left unmatched.

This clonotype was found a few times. The CDR3 nucleotides are TGTGCCAGTACCCCACCCGCGAACACCGGGGAGCTGTTTTTT. Its protein is CASTPPANTGELFF. This chain links TRBV19 with TRBJ2-2; D is undetermined. V shed 7 bases and J shed 0 bases, with 9 bases lying between them. The CDR3 runs to 14 residues. From germline, CDR1 is LNHDA and CDR2 SQIVND (reference sequence).

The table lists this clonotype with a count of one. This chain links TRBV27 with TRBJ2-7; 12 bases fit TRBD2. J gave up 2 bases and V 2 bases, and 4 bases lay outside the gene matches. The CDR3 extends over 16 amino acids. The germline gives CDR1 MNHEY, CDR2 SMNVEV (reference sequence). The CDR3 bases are TGTGCCAGCAGTTTACGGACTAGCGGGAACCCCTACGAGCAGTACTTC. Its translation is CASSLRTSGNPYEQYF.

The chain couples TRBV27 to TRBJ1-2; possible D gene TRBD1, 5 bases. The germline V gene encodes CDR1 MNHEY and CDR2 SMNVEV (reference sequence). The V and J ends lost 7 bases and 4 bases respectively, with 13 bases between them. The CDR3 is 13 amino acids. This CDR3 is CASKGRDFYGYTF. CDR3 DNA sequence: TGTGCCAGCAAGGGCAGGGACTTCTATGGCTACACCTTC.